This T cell receptor beta chain emerged from a study of tumor-infiltrating lymphocytes in oesophageal squamous cell carcinoma. CDR1 and CDR2 (germline): ENHRY, SYGVKD. With 10 bases clipped from V and 2 bases from J, the junction kept 5 bases outside the gene matches. The CDR3 runs 13 residues. Each CDR3 protein is one row after TCRdb ran MiXCR on the PCR reads. Of around 26,000 distinct CDR3 sequences in the sample, roughly 40% are singletons; the top ten hold 20% to 25%. The chain recombines TRBV10-3 with TRBJ2-1; 7 bases map to TRBD2. The TCR comes from a male donor with esophageal squamous cell carcinoma. Sequenced material: esophageal tumor tissue. Here the CDR3 DNA reads TGTGCCACTGGGGGACTAACCTACAATGAGCAGTTCTTC. Encoded protein: CATGGLTYNEQFF.